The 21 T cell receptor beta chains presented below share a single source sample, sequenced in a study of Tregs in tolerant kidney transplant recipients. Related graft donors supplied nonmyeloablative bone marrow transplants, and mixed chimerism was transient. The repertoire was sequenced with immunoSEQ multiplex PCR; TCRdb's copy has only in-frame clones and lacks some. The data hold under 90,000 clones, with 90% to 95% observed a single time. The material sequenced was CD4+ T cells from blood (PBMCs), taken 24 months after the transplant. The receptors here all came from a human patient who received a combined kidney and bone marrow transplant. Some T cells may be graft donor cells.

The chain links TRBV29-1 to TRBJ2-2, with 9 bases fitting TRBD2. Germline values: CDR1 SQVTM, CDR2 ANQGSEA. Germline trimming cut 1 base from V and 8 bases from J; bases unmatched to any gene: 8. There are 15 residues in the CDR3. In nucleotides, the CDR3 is TGCAGCGTTGAAGGGGCGGGAGGGATTATTGGGGAGCTGTTTTTT. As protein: CSVEGAGGIIGELFF.

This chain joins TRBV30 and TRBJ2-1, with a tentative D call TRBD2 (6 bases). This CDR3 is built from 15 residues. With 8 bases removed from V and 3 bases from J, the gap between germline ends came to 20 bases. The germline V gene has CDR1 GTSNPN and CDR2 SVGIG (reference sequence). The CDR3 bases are TGTGCCCCTCGCCGGGCTAGCGAGGGCTACAATGAGCAGTTCTTC. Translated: CAPRRASEGYNEQFF.

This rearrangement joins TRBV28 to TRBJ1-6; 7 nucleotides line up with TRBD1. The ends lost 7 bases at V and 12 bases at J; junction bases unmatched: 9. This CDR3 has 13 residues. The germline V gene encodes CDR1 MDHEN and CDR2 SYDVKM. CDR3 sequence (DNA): TGTGCCAGCAACTACTTCAGGGGGAAACCCCTCCACTTT. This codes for CASNYFRGKPLHF.

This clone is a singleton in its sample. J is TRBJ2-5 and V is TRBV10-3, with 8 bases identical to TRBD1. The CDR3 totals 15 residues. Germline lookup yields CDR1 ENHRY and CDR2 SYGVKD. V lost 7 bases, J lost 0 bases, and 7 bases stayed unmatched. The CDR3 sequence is CAITPGTGYQETQYF. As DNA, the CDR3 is TGTGCCATCACGCCCGGGACAGGCTACCAAGAGACCCAGTACTTC.

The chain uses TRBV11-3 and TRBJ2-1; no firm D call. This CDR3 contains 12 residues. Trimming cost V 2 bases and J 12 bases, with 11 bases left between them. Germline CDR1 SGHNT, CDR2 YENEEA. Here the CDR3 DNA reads TGTGCCAGCAGCTTATCACGGTTCGGGCAGTTCTTC. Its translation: CASSLSRFGQFF.

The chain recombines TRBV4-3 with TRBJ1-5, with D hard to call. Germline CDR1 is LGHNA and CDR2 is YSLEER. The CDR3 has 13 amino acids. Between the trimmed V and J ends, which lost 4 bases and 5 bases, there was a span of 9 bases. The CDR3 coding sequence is TGCGCCAGCAGCCGCCGTCCAGATCAGCCCCAGCATTTT. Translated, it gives CASSRRPDQPQHF.

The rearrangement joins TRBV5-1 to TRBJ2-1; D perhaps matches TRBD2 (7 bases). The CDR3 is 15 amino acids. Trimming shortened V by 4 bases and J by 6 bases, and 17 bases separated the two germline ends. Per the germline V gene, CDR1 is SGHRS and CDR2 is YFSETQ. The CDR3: CASSGQVGGRNEQFF. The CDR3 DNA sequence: TGCGCCAGCAGCGGCCAAGTGGGGGGGCGCAATGAGCAGTTCTTC.

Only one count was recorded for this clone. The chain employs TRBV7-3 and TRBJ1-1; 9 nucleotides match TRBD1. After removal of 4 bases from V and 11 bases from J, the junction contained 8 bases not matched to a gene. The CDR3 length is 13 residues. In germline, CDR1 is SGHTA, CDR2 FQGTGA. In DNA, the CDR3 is TGTGCCAGCAGCTCAACAGGGGGCGGTAGGGCTTTCTTT. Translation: CASSSTGGGRAFF.

CDR3 loop: CAWSPDRGHEQYF. CDR3 nucleotide sequence: TGTGCCTGGAGTCCTGACAGGGGCCACGAGCAGTACTTC. The chain recombines TRBV30 with TRBJ2-7, with TRBD1 matching over 8 bases. The V gene's germline CDR1 is GTSNPN and CDR2 SVGIG (reference sequence). The J segment lost 5 bases and the V segment lost 2 bases, leaving 5 bases of the junction unmatched. CDR3 length: 13 amino acids.

The CDR3 coding sequence is TGTGCCAGCAGACTAAGAGGGCTTAGGGAAAAACTGTTTTTT. It is translated as CASRLRGLREKLFF. The chain links TRBV2 to TRBJ1-4; D uncertain. This CDR3 spans 14 amino acids. Germline assignment: CDR1 SNHLY and CDR2 FYNNEI. V lost 6 bases to trimming and J lost 8 bases, with 16 bases between them. The full variable domain, rest sourced from reference TRBV2 and TRBJ1-4, is EPEVTQTPSHQVTQMGQEVILRCVPISNHLYFYWYRQILGQKVEFLVSFYNNEISEKSEIFDDQFSVERPDGSNFTLKIRSTKLEDSAMYFCASRLRGLREKLFFGSGTQLSVL.

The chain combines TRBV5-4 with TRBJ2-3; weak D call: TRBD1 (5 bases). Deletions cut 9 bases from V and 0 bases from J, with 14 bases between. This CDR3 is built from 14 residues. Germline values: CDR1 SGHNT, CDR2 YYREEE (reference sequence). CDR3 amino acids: CAIQDQTSTDTQYF. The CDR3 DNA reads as TGTGCCATACAGGACCAAACTAGCACAGATACGCAGTATTTT.

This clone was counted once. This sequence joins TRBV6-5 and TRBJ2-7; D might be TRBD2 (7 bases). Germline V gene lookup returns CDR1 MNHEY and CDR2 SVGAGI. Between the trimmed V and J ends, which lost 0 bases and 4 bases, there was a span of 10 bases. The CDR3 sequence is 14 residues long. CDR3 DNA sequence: TGTGCCAGCAGTTACTCGGGGGGGCAATACGAGCAGTACTTC. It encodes CASSYSGGQYEQYF.

CDR3 DNA: TGTGCCAGCAGCTCCAAATTAGCGGGGGGAACCTACGAGCAGTACTTC. This translates into CASSSKLAGGTYEQYF. This chain joins TRBV5-4 and TRBJ2-7; TRBD2 aligns across 10 bases. With V trimmed by 3 bases and J by 2 bases, 8 bases remained unmatched. The CDR3 length is 16 residues. The germline V gene has CDR1 SGHNT and CDR2 YYREEE (reference sequence).

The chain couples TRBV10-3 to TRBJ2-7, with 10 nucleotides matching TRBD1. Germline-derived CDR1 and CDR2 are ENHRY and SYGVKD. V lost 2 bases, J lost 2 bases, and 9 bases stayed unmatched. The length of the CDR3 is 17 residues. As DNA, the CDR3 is TGTGCCATCAGTGAGAGATACGGGACAGGGGTTACCTACGAGCAGTACTTC. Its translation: CAISERYGTGVTYEQYF.

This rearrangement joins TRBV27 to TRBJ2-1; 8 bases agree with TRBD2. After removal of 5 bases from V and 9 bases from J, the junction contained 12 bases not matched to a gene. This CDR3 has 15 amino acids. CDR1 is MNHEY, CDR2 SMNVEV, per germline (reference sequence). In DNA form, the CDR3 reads TGTGCCAGCAGTCCGGTTCGGCTAGCGGGTAGTGAGCAGTTCTTC. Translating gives CASSPVRLAGSEQFF.

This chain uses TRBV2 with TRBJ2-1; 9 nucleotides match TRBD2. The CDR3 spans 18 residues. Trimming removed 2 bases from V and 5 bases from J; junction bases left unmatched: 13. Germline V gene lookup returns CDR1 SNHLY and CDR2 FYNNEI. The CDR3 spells CASSESYFFGTSNNEQFF. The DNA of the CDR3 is TGTGCCAGCAGTGAATCGTATTTTTTTGGGACTAGCAACAATGAGCAGTTCTTC.

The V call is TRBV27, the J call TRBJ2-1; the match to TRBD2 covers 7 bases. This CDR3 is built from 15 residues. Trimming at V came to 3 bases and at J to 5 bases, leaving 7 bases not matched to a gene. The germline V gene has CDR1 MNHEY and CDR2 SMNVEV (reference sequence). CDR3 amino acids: CASSFLSSGDNEQFF. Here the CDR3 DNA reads TGTGCCAGCAGTTTCTTGTCTAGCGGAGACAATGAGCAGTTCTTC.

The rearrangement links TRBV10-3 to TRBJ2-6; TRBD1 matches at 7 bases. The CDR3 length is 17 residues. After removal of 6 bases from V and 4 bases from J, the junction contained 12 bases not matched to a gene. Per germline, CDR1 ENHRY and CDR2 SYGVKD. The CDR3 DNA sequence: TGTGCCATCAGGGATTGGACAGGCAGGGGCGGGGCCAACGTCCTGACTTTC. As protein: CAIRDWTGRGGANVLTF.

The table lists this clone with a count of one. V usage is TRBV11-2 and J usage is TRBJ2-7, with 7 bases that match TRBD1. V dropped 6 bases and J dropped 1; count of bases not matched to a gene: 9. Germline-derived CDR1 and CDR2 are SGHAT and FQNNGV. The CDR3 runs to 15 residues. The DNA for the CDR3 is TGTGCCAGCAGGATGTGGACAGGTCGATCCTACGAGCAGTACTTC. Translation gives CASRMWTGRSYEQYF. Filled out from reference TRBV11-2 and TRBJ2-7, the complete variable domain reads EAGVAQSPRYKIIEKRQSVAFWCNPISGHATLYWYQQILGQGPKLLIQFQNNGVVDDSQLPKDRFSAERLKGVDSTLKIQPAKLEDSAVYLCASRMWTGRSYEQYFGPGTRLTVT.

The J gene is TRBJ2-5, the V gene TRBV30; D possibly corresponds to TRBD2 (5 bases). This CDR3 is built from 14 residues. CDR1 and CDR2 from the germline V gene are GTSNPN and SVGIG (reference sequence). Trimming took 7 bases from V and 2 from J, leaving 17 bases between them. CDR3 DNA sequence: TGTGCCTCGACTCGGGGTTCAAAACAAGAGACCCAGTACTTC. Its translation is CASTRGSKQETQYF.

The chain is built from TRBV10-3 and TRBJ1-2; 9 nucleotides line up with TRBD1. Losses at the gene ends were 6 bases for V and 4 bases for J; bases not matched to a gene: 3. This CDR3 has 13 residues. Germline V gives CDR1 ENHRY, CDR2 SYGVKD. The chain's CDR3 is CAIRGQGPYGYTF. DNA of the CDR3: TGTGCCATCAGGGGACAGGGTCCCTATGGCTACACCTTC.